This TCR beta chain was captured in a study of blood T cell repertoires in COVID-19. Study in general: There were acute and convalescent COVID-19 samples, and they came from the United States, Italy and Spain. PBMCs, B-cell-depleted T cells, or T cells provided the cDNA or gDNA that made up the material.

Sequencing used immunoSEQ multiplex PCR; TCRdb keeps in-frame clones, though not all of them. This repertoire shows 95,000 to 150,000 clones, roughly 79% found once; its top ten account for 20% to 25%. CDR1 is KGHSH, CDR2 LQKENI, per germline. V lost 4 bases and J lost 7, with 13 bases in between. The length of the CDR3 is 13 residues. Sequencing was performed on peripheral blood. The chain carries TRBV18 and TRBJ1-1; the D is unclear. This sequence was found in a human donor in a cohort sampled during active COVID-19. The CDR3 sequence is CASSQSGAFEAFF. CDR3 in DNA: TGTGCCAGCTCACAGTCTGGAGCCTTTGAAGCTTTCTTT.